This T cell receptor (beta chain) came from a study of T cell repertoires in cytomegalovirus infection. Looking at the study overall: Indications came from public TCR beta signatures; they pointed to CMV infection and to a matching HLA type. General observations from the study: The response measured ex vivo was dominated by TCR beta clonotypes (HLA-C-restricted and CMV-specific).

Via MiXCR, TCRdb re-called the reads, giving one row per CDR3 protein. Of 110,000 or so distinct CDR3 sequences listed, around 30% were seen once; the top ten hold around two fifths. This clonotype came up many times. Its antigen is still unknown. The germline V gene encodes CDR1 MGHRA and CDR2 YSYEKL. V dropped 1 base and J dropped 3 bases, with 13 bases sitting between them. The CDR3 is 15 residues long. The chain recombines TRBV4-1 with TRBJ2-7; D is unresolved. The source of this sequence is a human donor in good health (CMV status not recorded). Some clones in this sample may be carry-over from other donors' samples. The starting material was CD8+ T cells from cultured PBMCs, obtained from culture after CMV antigen stimulation. In DNA, the CDR3 is TGCGCCAGCAGCCAAGCCACCGTGGATAGCTACGAGCAGTACTTC. Amino acids: CASSQATVDSYEQYF.